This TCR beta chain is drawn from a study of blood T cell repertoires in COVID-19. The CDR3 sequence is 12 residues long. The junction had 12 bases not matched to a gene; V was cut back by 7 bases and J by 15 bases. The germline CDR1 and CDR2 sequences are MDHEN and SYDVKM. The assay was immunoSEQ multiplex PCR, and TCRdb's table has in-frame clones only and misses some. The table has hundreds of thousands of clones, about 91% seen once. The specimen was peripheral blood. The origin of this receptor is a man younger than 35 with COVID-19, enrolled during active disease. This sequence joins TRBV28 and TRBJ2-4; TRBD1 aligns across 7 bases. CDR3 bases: TGTGCCAGCACTACGAGACAGGGCTTGTGGTACTTC. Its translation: CASTTRQGLWYF.